This TCR beta chain was observed in a study of T cell responses to AZD1222 COVID-19 vaccine. The protocol was immunoSEQ multiplex PCR, while the TCRdb copy is restricted to in-frame clones and leaves out a portion. Of some 150,000 clones listed, roughly 89% are singletons. Findings and limits, study-wide: After two AZD1222 doses, spike-specific TCR breadth and depth rose versus day 0.

CDR3 length: 17 amino acids. V dropped 2 bases and J dropped 3; count of bases not matched to a gene: 6. Germline assignment: CDR1 SGHTS and CDR2 YDEGEE. Concerning this clone itself: Its matching antigen is unknown.

The receptor was derived from an adult in good health. The chain has TRBV5-8 and TRBJ2-3; 13 nucleotides match TRBD2. The sequencing used peripheral blood, collected on day 0 of AZD1222 vaccination. The CDR3 DNA reads as TGTGCCAGCAGCTTAAGGACTAGCGGGAGAGGAACAGATACGCAGTATTTT. Its translation: CASSLRTSGRGTDTQYF.